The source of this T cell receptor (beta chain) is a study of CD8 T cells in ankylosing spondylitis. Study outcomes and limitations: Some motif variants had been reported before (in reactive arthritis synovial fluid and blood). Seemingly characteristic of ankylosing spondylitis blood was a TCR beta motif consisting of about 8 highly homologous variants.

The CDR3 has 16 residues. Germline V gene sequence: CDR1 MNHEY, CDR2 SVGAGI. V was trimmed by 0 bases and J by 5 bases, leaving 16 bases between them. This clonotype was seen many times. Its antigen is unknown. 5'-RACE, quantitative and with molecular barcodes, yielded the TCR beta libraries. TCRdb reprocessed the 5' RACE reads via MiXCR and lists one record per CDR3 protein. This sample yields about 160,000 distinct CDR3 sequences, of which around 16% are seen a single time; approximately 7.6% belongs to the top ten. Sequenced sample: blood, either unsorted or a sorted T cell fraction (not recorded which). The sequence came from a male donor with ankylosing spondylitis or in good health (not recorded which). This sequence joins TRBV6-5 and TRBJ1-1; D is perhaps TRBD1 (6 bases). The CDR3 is CASSYSSGGWGTEAFF. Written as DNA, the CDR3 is TGTGCCAGCAGTTACTCGAGTGGGGGCTGGGGGACTGAAGCTTTCTTT.